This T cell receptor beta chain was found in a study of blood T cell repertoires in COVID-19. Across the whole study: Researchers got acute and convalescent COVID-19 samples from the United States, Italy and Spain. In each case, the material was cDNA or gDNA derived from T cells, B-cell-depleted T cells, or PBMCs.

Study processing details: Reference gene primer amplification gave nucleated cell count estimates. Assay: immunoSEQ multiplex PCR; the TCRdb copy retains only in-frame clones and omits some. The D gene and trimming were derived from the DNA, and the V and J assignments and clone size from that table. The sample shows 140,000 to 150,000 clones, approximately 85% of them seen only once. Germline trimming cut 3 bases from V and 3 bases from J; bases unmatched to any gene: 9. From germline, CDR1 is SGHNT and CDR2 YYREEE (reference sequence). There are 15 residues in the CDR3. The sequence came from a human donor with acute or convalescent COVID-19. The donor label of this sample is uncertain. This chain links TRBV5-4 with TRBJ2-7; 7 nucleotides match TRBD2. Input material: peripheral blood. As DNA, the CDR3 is TGTGCCAGCAGCTCCAAGGGCGGGGGAAGCTACGAGCAGTACTTC. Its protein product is CASSSKGGGSYEQYF.